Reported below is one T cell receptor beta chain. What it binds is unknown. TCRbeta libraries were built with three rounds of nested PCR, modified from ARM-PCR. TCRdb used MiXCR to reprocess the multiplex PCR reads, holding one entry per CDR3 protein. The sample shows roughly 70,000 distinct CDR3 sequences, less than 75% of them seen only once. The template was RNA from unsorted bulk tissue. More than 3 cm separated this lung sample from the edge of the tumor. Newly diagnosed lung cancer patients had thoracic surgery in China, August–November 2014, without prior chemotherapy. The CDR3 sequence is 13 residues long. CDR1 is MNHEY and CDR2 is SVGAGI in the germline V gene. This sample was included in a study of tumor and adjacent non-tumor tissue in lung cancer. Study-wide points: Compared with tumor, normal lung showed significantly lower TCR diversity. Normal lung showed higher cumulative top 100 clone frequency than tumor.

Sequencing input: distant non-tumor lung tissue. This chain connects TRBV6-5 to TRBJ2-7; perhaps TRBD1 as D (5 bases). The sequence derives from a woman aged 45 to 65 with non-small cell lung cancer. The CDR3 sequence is CASWRQMSYEQYF. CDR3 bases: TGTGCAAGCTGGAGACAGATGAGCTACGAGCAGTACTTC.